The text below deals with one T cell receptor beta chain. The record originates from a study of T cells after yellow fever vaccination. Study at large: Preparation used SMART-Seq v4 Ultra Low Input for the low-cell-number fractions.

TCRdb called the 5' RACE reads again in MiXCR, with one record for every CDR3 protein. The sample includes 350,000 to 450,000 distinct CDR3 sequences, 15% to 20% of them seen just once. The CDR3 is made up of 19 amino acids. The V gene lost 1 base and the J gene lost 2 bases, with 24 bases spanning the gap. Germline V lookup: CDR1 MGHRA, CDR2 YSYEKL. The material was PBMCs, obtained before the yellow fever booster vaccination. The sequence was obtained from a man between 18 and 35 years old who received the YFV17D yellow fever vaccine. This chain connects TRBV4-1 to TRBJ2-7; tentative D call: TRBD2 (8 bases). The CDR3 loop is CASSQVLGTRGDRTYEQYF. The CDR3, as DNA: TGCGCCAGCAGCCAAGTTCTGGGGACTAGAGGGGACAGAACCTACGAGCAGTACTTC.